What follows is one TCR beta chain and its context. The antigen remains unidentified. Sequenced by immunoSEQ multiplex PCR; TCRdb stores in-frame clones only, minus some. This table has around 200,000 clones, approximately 92% appearing once. This entry belongs to a study of T cell responses to AZD1222 COVID-19 vaccine. Broader study findings: Nearly half of the spike-specific TCRs reportedly recognize variant regions that carry no mutations. Spike-specific TCR breadth rose after two AZD1222 doses, and depth rose as well.

This CDR3 contains 17 residues. Trimming stripped 4 bases from V and 9 bases from J, with 27 bases between. Germline V CDR1 and CDR2: SGHTA, FQGNSA. The TCR sequence derives from an adult who received the MenACWY meningococcal vaccine as a control. The chain recombines TRBV7-2 with TRBJ1-1, with D perhaps TRBD1 (5 bases). The sequencing used peripheral blood, collected 28 days after the second dose of the MenACWY control vaccine. DNA for the CDR3: TGTGCCAGCAGCTCCTTCCCGCAGGGCCCCATCGGGGCCCAAGCTTTCTTT. Protein product: CASSSFPQGPIGAQAFF.